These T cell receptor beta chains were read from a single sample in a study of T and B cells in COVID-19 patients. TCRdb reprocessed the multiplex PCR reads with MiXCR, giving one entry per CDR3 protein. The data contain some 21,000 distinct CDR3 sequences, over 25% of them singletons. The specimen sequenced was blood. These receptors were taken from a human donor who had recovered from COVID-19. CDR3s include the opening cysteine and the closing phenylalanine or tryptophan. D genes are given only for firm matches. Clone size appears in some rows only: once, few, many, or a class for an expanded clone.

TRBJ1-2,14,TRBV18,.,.,TGTGCCAGCTCACCCGACCGGACCGCCTATGGCTACACCTTC,CASSPDRTAYGYTF
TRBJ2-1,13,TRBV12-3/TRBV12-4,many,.,TGTGCCAGCAGTTTAATAGTAAGGGATGAGCAGTTCTTC,CASSLIVRDEQFF
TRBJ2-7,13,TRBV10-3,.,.,TGTGCCATCTCTACCGATGAGTCCTACGAGCAGTACTTC,CAISTDESYEQYF
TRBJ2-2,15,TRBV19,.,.,TGTGCCAGTAGTACAGCCGGGGCCGACGCCGGGGAGCTGTTTTTT,CASSTAGADAGELFF
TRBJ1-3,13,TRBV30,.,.,TGTGCCTGGAGTTTACACTCTGGAAACACCATATATTTT,CAWSLHSGNTIYF
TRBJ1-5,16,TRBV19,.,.,TGTGCCAGTAGTATCCCGGAAGCAAATAGCAATCAGCCCCAGCATTTT,CASSIPEANSNQPQHF
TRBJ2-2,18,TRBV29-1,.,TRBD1,TGCAGCGTTGAGGCCCACCCGCGGGACAGGGGACGCACCGGGGAGCTGTTTTTT,CSVEAHPRDRGRTGELFF
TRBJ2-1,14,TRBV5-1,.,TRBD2,TGCGCCAGCAGTCCTTCGGGGGGGCACAATGAGCAGTTCTTC,CASSPSGGHNEQFF
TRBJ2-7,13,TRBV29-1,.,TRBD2,TGCAGCGTTGGAGGACTAGCGGGGTACGAGCAGTACTTC,CSVGGLAGYEQYF
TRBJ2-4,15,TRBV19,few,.,TGTGCCAGTAGTGGGGGGGGCTCGGGCAAAAACATTCAGTACTTC,CASSGGGSGKNIQYF
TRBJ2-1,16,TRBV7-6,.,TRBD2,TGTGCCAGCAGCTCATCCACTAGCGGGGGGGCGAATGAGCAGTTCTTC,CASSSSTSGGANEQFF
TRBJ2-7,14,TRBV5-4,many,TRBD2,TGTGCCAGCAGCCGCGACGGGGGGATCTACGAGCAGTACTTC,CASSRDGGIYEQYF
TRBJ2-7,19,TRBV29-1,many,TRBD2,TGCAGCGTTGTGGTACGGGGACTAGCGGATTTTAGAACCTCCTACGAGCAGTACTTC,CSVVVRGLADFRTSYEQYF
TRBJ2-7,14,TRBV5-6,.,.,TGTGCCAGCAGCTTGGAAGGGGGGGTCTACGAGCAGTACTTC,CASSLEGGVYEQYF
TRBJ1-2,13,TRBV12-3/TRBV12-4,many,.,TGTGCCAGCACTGCGGGAGGGTGGGATGGCTACACCTTC,CASTAGGWDGYTF
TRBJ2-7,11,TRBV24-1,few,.,TGTGCCACCAGTGCGGGTTGGGAGCAGTACTTC,CATSAGWEQYF
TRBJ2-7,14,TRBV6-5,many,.,TGTGCCAGCAGTTATCCGGACAGACCCTACGAGCAGTACTTC,CASSYPDRPYEQYF
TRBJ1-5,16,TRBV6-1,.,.,TGTGCCAGCAACCCAAAGGTACAGAACAGCAATCAGCCCCAGCATTTT,CASNPKVQNSNQPQHF
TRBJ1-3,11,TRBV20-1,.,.,TGCAGTGCGCTACGGGGAAACACCATATATTTT,CSALRGNTIYF
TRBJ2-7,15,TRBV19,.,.,TGTGCCAGTAGTATTGGGGCGGCGAACTCCTACGAGCAGTACTTC,CASSIGAANSYEQYF
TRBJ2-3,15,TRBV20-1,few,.,TGCAGTGCTAAGACGTCAGGTGCCTACGCAGATACGCAGTATTTT,CSAKTSGAYADTQYF
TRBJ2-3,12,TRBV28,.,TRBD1,TGTGCCAGCAGTCGACAGGGCCCCGTAGGGTATTTT,CASSRQGPVGYF
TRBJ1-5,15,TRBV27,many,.,TGTGCCAGCACCAGGGACGGGTATAGCAATCAGCCCCAGCATTTT,CASTRDGYSNQPQHF
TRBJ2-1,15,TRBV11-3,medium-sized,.,TGTGCCAGCAGCTTAGGTTCCGGGGGCGACCGGTTACAGTTCTTC,CASSLGSGGDRLQFF
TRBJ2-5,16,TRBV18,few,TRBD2,TGTGCCAGCTCACCACCGGCTAGCGGAGGAGGAGAGACCCAGTACTTC,CASSPPASGGGETQYF
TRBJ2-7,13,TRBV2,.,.,TGTGCCAGCAGTGGCTCGACAGGCTACGAGCAGTACTTC,CASSGSTGYEQYF
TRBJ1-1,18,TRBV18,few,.,TGTGCCAGCTCACCTCGGGCCGGGACATCTATGGTGAACACTGAAGCTTTCTTT,CASSPRAGTSMVNTEAFF
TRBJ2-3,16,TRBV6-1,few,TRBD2,TGTGCCAGCAGGGGACTAGCGGGGCGTTCCACAGATACGCAGTATTTT,CASRGLAGRSTDTQYF
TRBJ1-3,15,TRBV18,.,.,TGTGCCAGCTCACCACGGGCGGTCTCTGGAAACACCATATATTTT,CASSPRAVSGNTIYF
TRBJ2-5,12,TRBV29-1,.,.,TGCAGCGCTATGGACAGCGGGGAGACCCAGTACTTC,CSAMDSGETQYF
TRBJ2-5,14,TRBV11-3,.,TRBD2,TGTGCCAGCAGCTACATAGTCGGGGGGGAGACCCAGTACTTC,CASSYIVGGETQYF
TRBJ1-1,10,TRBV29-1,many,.,TGCAGCGGGTTCAGGGGTAAAGCTTTCTTT,CSGFRGKAFF
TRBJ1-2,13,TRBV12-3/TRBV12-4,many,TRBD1,TGTGCCAGCAACCTGGACAGGGGATATGGCTACACCTTC,CASNLDRGYGYTF
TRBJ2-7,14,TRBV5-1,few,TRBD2,TGTGCCAGCAGCTTGGTGGGGGGGGCCTACGAGCAGTACTTC,CASSLVGGAYEQYF
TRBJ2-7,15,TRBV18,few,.,TGTGCCAGCTCACCAAAGGAGGGGAGTTCCTACGAGCAGTACTTC,CASSPKEGSSYEQYF
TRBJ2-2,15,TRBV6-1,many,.,TGTGCCAGCAGTCCCCGGACGGCGAACACCGGGGAGCTGTTTTTT,CASSPRTANTGELFF
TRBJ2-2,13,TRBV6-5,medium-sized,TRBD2,TGTGCCAGCGTCGGGACTAGCACCGGGGAGCTGTTTTTT,CASVGTSTGELFF
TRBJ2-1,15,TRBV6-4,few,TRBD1,TGTGCCAGCAGTGTGGAAAGGGGGCTTTACAATGAGCAGTTCTTC,CASSVERGLYNEQFF
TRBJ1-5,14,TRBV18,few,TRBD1,TGTGCCAGCTCAGAGGACAGGGTGAATCAGCCCCAGCATTTT,CASSEDRVNQPQHF
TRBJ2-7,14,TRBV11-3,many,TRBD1,TGTGCCAGCAGCTTATACAGGGGCTCCTACGAGCAGTACTTC,CASSLYRGSYEQYF
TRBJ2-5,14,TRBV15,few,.,TGTGCCACCAGCAGAGTGAGCAGCCAAGAGACCCAGTACTTC,CATSRVSSQETQYF
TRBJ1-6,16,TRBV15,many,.,TGTGCCACCAGCAGCCGGGGCGGCAGACTAAATTCACCCCTCCACTTT,CATSSRGGRLNSPLHF
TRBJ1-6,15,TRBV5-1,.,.,TGCGCCAGCAGCTTGATGGCCAGGAATAATTCACCCCTCCACTTT,CASSLMARNNSPLHF
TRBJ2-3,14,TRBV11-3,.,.,TGTGCCAGCAGCTTAGGGGGCCTGACAGATACGCAGTATTTT,CASSLGGLTDTQYF
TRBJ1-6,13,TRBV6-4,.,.,TGTGCCAGCAGTGATAGATCAGATTCACCCCTCCACTTT,CASSDRSDSPLHF
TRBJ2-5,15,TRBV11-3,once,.,TGTGCCAGCAGCTTAGCGGGCCTGACTGACTCTGACCAGTACTTC,CASSLAGLTDSDQYF
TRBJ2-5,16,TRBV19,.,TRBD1,TGTGCCAGTAGTCCACGACAGGGGGGCGGATGGGAGACCCAGTACTTC,CASSPRQGGGWETQYF
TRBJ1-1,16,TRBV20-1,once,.,TGCAGTGCTAGAGATTACGCAGGCGTTACGAACACTGAAGCTTTCTTT,CSARDYAGVTNTEAFF
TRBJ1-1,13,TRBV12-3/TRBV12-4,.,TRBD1,TGTGCCAGCAGGCCGACAGGGCTCACTGAAGCTTTCTTT,CASRPTGLTEAFF
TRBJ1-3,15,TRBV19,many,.,TGTGCCAGTAGTATTTCGCAGCCCGCTGGAAACACCATATATTTT,CASSISQPAGNTIYF
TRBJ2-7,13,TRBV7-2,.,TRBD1,TGTGCCAGCAGCCACGGACAGGGCGGCGAGCAGTACTTC,CASSHGQGGEQYF
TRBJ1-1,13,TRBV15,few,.,TGTGCCACCAGCAGAGGGCAGAACACTGAAGCTTTCTTT,CATSRGQNTEAFF
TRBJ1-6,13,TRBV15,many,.,TGTGCCACCTCACGAGACCTGTTTTCACCCCTCCACTTT,CATSRDLFSPLHF